The entry that follows covers one T cell receptor beta chain sequence. Antigen: not known. This sample was taken from a study of lymphopenia after photon versus proton radiotherapy. Overall study results and limits: Oligoclonal CD8+ Temra expansion after nadir drove photon patients' diversity drop. Only patients who died were analyzed for survival; proton advantage is unproven. Larger post-nadir TCR diversity loss correlated inversely with survival in deceased patients. Proton therapy kept repertoires fairly stable, unlike photons, which gained effector/memory cells.

Profiling relied on immunoSEQ multiplex PCR, and the TCRdb table lists in-frame clones only, not all of them. The repertoire consists of about 53,000 clones, with 65% to 85% occurring once and the leading ten covering roughly 29%. Germline values: CDR1 LGHNA, CDR2 YNFKEQ. This CDR3 has 18 residues. V gave up 0 bases and J gave up 3 bases, with 18 bases separating them. The sequenced sample was peripheral blood, obtained from a patient treated with photon-based radiotherapy. This clonotype originated in a man aged 45-65 years with gastric cancer. This chain joins TRBV4-2 and TRBJ1-5, with TRBD1 as a possible D gene (6 bases). This CDR3 reads CASSQDPAGANDNQPQHF. The DNA of the CDR3 is TGTGCCAGCAGCCAAGATCCGGCAGGGGCTAACGACAATCAGCCCCAGCATTTT.